This T cell receptor (beta chain) was recovered during a study of cytomegalovirus exposure and HLA in healthy donors. Concerning this clone itself: Its antigen is unknown.

Looked up from germline, CDR1 is KGHSH and CDR2 is LQKENI. V lost 3 bases, J lost 3 bases, and 12 bases lay in between. The CDR3 is 14 residues long. Whole-study results and caveats: In vitro data verified three CMV-associated chains as specific for CMV antigens. The authors considered a cluster of highly shared sequence variants likely to be a sequencing artifact. Later on, an analysis found that several of the most significant clusters appeared to be linked to common viral pathogens, which included parvovirus B19.

Participants comprised healthy donors of bone marrow. This PCR relied on a set of 60 Vbeta primers and 13 Jbeta primers. TCRdb's table, derived via immunoSEQ multiplex PCR, lists solely in-frame clones and lacks some. Found here are 150,000 to 200,000 clones, 81% of them singletons; the top ten hold about 2.2%. The receptor was derived from a woman between 25 and 40 years old in good health and CMV-seronegative. Sequencing was performed on PBMCs. The chain uses TRBV18 and TRBJ2-7; D unclear. The CDR3 sequence is CASSPLPMRYEQYF. The DNA of the CDR3 is TGTGCCAGCTCACCGCTTCCGATGCGCTACGAGCAGTACTTC.